These 29 T cell receptor beta chains came from one sample sequenced in a study of blood T cells in healthy people across ages. A second PCR, run for roughly 6 to 11 cycles, used a sample-barcoded 5' primer plus a J-beta primer mix. TCRdb re-derived calls from the 5' RACE reads in MiXCR, one entry per CDR3 protein. The sample carries 1.5 million to 1.8 million distinct CDR3 sequences, approximately 43% recorded once. The material sequenced was blood. The source of these receptors is a woman aged 18-30 years in good health.

This clonotype was counted only a few times. V is TRBV4-2 and J is TRBJ2-3; D is uncertain. Trimming pared 3 bases from V and 2 bases from J, leaving 21 bases between. Germline assignment: CDR1 LGHNA and CDR2 YNFKEQ. The CDR3 has 18 amino acids. CDR3: CASSHSALTVLFTDTQYF. DNA of the CDR3: TGTGCCAGCAGCCACTCGGCCCTCACAGTACTTTTCACAGATACGCAGTATTTT.

This sequence joins TRBV28 and TRBJ2-6; D is ambiguous. Deletions cut 8 bases from V and 0 bases from J, with 11 bases between. Germline V CDR1 and CDR2: MDHEN, SYDVKM. The CDR3 has 15 residues. The CDR3 DNA reads TGTGCCAGCGTTCTTCGCAGCTCTGGGGCCAACGTCCTGACTTTC. It yields the protein CASVLRSSGANVLTF.

A few counts support this clonotype. This chain uses TRBV6-4 with TRBJ2-7, with 12 bases aligning to TRBD2. Germline V gene data show CDR1 as MRHNA and CDR2 as SNTAGT. This CDR3 comprises 17 residues. The V gene end was trimmed by 4 bases and the J gene end by 2 bases; junction bases not matched to a gene: 9. The CDR3 protein is CASSAPGTSGHTYEQYF. In nucleotides, the CDR3 is TGTGCCAGCAGTGCCCCCGGGACTAGCGGGCATACCTACGAGCAGTACTTC.

This clonotype has just one count. V gene TRBV4-1 combines with J gene TRBJ1-2; D possibly corresponds to TRBD1 (5 bases). CDR1 is MGHRA, CDR2 YSYEKL, per germline. The CDR3 length is 16 residues. V was cut by 4 bases and J by 2 bases, with 17 bases left in between. The CDR3 DNA reads TGCGCCAGCAGCCTTGGGGCCCAGGGCCTAAACTATGGCTACACCTTC. Encoded protein: CASSLGAQGLNYGYTF.

The chain couples TRBV27 to TRBJ1-2, with 9 bases fitting TRBD1. V lost 6 bases, J lost 8 bases, and 13 bases stayed unmatched. Germline V gene lookup returns CDR1 MNHEY and CDR2 SMNVEV (reference sequence). CDR3 length: 15 amino acids. In nucleotides, the CDR3 is TGTGCCAGCAGCCCGGGCGGACAGGGGTCTTGGGGCTACACCTTC. This sequence encodes CASSPGGQGSWGYTF.

The V gene is TRBV9, the J gene TRBJ2-7, with D possibly matching TRBD2 (6 bases). The CDR3 has 15 residues. Trimming removed 0 bases at V and 2 bases at J, with 12 bases between. CDR1 SGDLS and CDR2 YYNGEE come from the germline V gene. In nucleotides, the CDR3 is TGTGCCAGCAGCGTAGCGGCTAGCGAAGCCTACGAGCAGTACTTC. Its protein is CASSVAASEAYEQYF.

The chain carries TRBV7-2 and TRBJ1-2, with a tentative D call TRBD1 (5 bases). The V end lost 5 bases, the J end lost 4 bases, and 20 bases lay between the germline ends. Germline V gene sequence: CDR1 SGHTA, CDR2 FQGNSA. CDR3 length: 16 amino acids. The CDR3 loop is CASSPWGSTGGYGYTF. CDR3 bases: TGTGCCAGCAGCCCATGGGGATCTACCGGGGGCTATGGCTACACCTTC.

The chain's CDR3 is CASSSLGQGKGSPLHF. The CDR3 bases are TGTGCCAGCAGTTCCCTTGGTCAGGGGAAAGGTTCACCCCTCCACTTT. This rearrangement joins TRBV28 to TRBJ1-6; D might be TRBD1 (6 bases). CDR1 and CDR2 (germline): MDHEN, SYDVKM. V shed 4 bases and J shed 9 bases, with 19 bases lying between them. This CDR3 region has 16 residues.

Of note for this clonotype: Being one base from a much bigger clone, this may be a read error. The genes are TRBV12-5 and TRBJ2-3; perhaps TRBD1 as D (5 bases). The germline gives CDR1 LGHNT, CDR2 FRNRAP. This CDR3 comprises 14 residues. V was clipped by 4 bases and J by 8 bases, with 16 bases between them. The CDR3 bases are TGTGCTAGTGGTTGGGTACAGGCCACCGGTACGCAGTATTTT. It is translated as CASGWVQATGTQYF.

The genes are TRBV25-1 and TRBJ2-3, with a possible D match to TRBD2 (6 bases). V gave up 1 base and J gave up 2 bases, with 19 bases separating them. Germline V gene lookup returns CDR1 MGHDK and CDR2 SYGVNS. The CDR3 is made up of 18 amino acids. The CDR3 DNA reads as TGTGCCAGCAGTGAATCCCCCGCGGCGACTAGTGACACAGATACGCAGTATTTT. It translates to CASSESPAATSDTDTQYF.

With regard to this clonotype: No DNA is shown, since the ends of the CDR3 on it are uncertain; the CDR3 is the one TCRdb lists. The chain has TRBV20-1 and TRBJ1-2; the DNA was not used to check the table's D call, TRBD1. Germline V CDR1 and CDR2: DFQATT, SNEGSKA (reference sequence). Both ends counted, the CDR3 spans 13 residues. The CDR3 here is CSTSDSSRMGYTF.

The chain employs TRBV7-2 and TRBJ2-4; TRBD2 aligns across 11 bases. The CDR3 covers 18 residues. Trimming cost V 3 bases and J 13 bases; bases outside gene matches: 20. CDR1 is SGHTA and CDR2 is FQGNSA in the germline V gene. The CDR3 DNA reads as TGTGCCAGCAGCTTGTTGTTCGTATCTAGCGGGGGGTACAATGAGCAGTACTTC. Translating gives CASSLLFVSSGGYNEQYF.

The J gene is TRBJ2-5, the V gene TRBV7-9; maybe TRBD1 (6 bases). The V end was cut by 5 bases, the J end by 2 bases, with 24 bases between. Germline CDR1 and CDR2: SEHNR and FQNEAQ (reference sequence). The CDR3 runs to 18 residues. This chain's CDR3 is CASSALPSGEGSQETQYF. The CDR3 bases are TGTGCCAGCAGCGCTTTACCGTCAGGGGAAGGGTCTCAAGAGACCCAGTACTTC.

The chain employs TRBV7-8 and TRBJ2-5; 9 bases line up with TRBD2. The J segment lost 4 bases and the V segment lost 6 bases, leaving 12 bases of the junction unmatched. From germline, CDR1 is SGHVS and CDR2 FQNEAQ. This CDR3 region has 16 residues. The CDR3 here is CASSLWASGTRETQYF. The CDR3 DNA follows: TGTGCCAGCAGTTTGTGGGCTAGCGGGACGCGAGAGACCCAGTACTTC.

This clonotype has more than one count but fewer than ten. This sequence joins TRBV29-1 and TRBJ1-2, with TRBD1 identical over 10 bases. Germline CDR1 SQVTM, CDR2 ANQGSEA. The V gene end was trimmed by 6 bases and the J gene end by 2 bases; junction bases not matched to a gene: 18. The CDR3 extends over 18 amino acids. DNA for the CDR3: TGCAGCGTGAGATTACAGACAGGGGGCGGTGGAGTAAACTATGGCTACACCTTC. Translation gives CSVRLQTGGGGVNYGYTF.

This sequence joins TRBV9 and TRBJ2-7, with 9 bases lining up with TRBD1. Looked up from germline, CDR1 is SGDLS and CDR2 is YYNGEE. The V segment lost 2 bases and the J segment 1 base; nucleotides outside the gene matches: 4. This CDR3 is 15 amino acids long. CDR3 loop: CASSVRTGVSYEQYF. The CDR3 DNA is TGTGCCAGCAGCGTTAGGACAGGGGTGTCCTACGAGCAGTACTTC. Full variable domain (remainder filled in from reference TRBV9 and TRBJ2-7): DSGVTQTPKHLITATGQRVTLRCSPRSGDLSVYWYQQSLDQGLQFLIQYYNGEERAKGNILERFSAQQFPDLHSELNLSSLELGDSALYFCASSVRTGVSYEQYFGPGTRLTVT.

The J gene is TRBJ2-1, the V gene TRBV7-3; D might be TRBD2 (5 bases). The germline gives CDR1 SGHTA, CDR2 FQGTGA. CDR3 size: 13 residues. With 7 bases removed from V and 10 bases from J, the gap between germline ends came to 17 bases. The CDR3 spells CASTHIEGGEQFF. CDR3 DNA: TGTGCCAGCACTCATATCGAGGGCGGAGAGCAGTTCTTC.

This clonotype was observed a handful of times. This sequence joins TRBV11-2 and TRBJ2-5, with D perhaps matching TRBD1 (6 bases). The better agreement between TRBJ2-7 and the DNA end casts doubt on the J call. Germline V gene sequence: CDR1 SGHAT, CDR2 FQNNGV. CDR3 length: 15 amino acids. The CDR3 loop reads CASSLLNRVRDEQYF. CDR3 bases: TGTGCCAGCAGCTTGCTTAACAGGGTTCGGGACGAGCAGTACTTC.

This sequence joins TRBV12-3 or TRBV12-4 and TRBJ1-1, with a tentative D call TRBD1 (5 bases). The V and J ends lost 8 bases and 4 bases respectively, with 20 bases between them. The CDR3 runs to 15 residues. The CDR3 sequence: CASGDGGWGSTEAFF. The CDR3, as DNA: TGTGCCAGCGGGGATGGGGGGTGGGGTAGCACTGAAGCTTTCTTT.

The chain employs TRBV7-2 and TRBJ2-1, with a weak D call TRBD2 (5 bases). Germline CDR1 and CDR2: SGHTA and FQGNSA. The CDR3 length is 12 residues. Trimming stripped 2 bases from V and 12 bases from J, with 11 bases between. Written as DNA, the CDR3 is TGTGCCAGCAGCTTACCCGGGAATCTGCAGTTCTTC. It translates to CASSLPGNLQFF.

Turning to this clonotype: The junction and the germline gene differ at one end; a read error may be behind it. This chain uses TRBV7-7 with TRBJ2-7; TRBD1 agrees at 8 bases. This CDR3 has 13 amino acids. CDR1 and CDR2 from the germline V gene are SSHAT and FNYEAQ (reference sequence). CDR3 nucleotides: TGTGCTAGCAGCTTAGGACAGGGCCACGAGCAGTACTTC. Its protein product is CASSLGQGHEQYF. Using reference TRBV7-7 and TRBJ2-7 for the parts outside the CDR3, the full variable domain is GAGVSQSPRYKVTKRGQDVTLRCDPISSHATLYWYQQALGQGPEFLTYFNYEAQPDKSGLPSDRFSAERPEGSISTLTIQRTEQRDSAMYRCASSLGQGHEQYFGPGTRLTVT.

The chain links TRBV12-3 or TRBV12-4 to TRBJ2-6; D unresolved. V lost 8 bases, J lost 2 bases, and 4 bases lay in between. The CDR3 is 12 amino acids. DNA of the CDR3: TGTGCCAGCGCCCCTGGGGCCAACGTCCTGACTTTC. It codes for CASAPGANVLTF.

The chain has TRBV15 and TRBJ1-1; D is possibly TRBD1 (5 bases). The germline V and J ends were trimmed by 0 bases and 2 bases, with 7 bases remaining between them. This CDR3 has 14 residues. CDR1 is LNHNV and CDR2 is YYDKDF in the germline V gene (reference sequence). This chain's CDR3 is CATSRDGDNTEAFF. The DNA for the CDR3 is TGTGCCACCAGCAGAGACGGGGACAACACTGAAGCTTTCTTT.

This clonotype was observed a few times. J is TRBJ2-1 and V is TRBV7-6, with 8 nucleotides matching TRBD2. The CDR3 totals 15 residues. The V gene's germline CDR1 is SGHVS and CDR2 FNYEAQ. The V gene end was trimmed by 5 bases and the J gene end by 7 bases; junction bases not matched to a gene: 10. CDR3 bases: TGTGCCAGCAGCCTTCCCAGACTAGCGAATAATGAGCAGTTCTTC. It encodes CASSLPRLANNEQFF.

This clonotype was observed many times. The rearrangement uses TRBV29-1 and TRBJ1-1; D is uncertain. The CDR3 sequence is 12 residues long. Germline CDR1 SQVTM, CDR2 ANQGSEA. The V gene lost 4 bases and the J gene lost 0 bases, with 6 bases spanning the gap. The CDR3 region has the DNA TGCAGCGTTGTAGGAATGAACACTGAAGCTTTCTTT. This gives the protein CSVVGMNTEAFF.

This clonotype came up a few times. The chain carries TRBV20-1 and TRBJ1-2, with D uncertain. Deletions cut 1 base from V and 3 bases from J, with 6 bases between. This CDR3 is 12 amino acids long. Germline V gene sequence: CDR1 DFQATT, CDR2 SNEGSKA (reference sequence). The CDR3 sequence is CSARAGDYGYTF. CDR3 nucleotides: TGCAGTGCTAGAGCTGGGGACTATGGCTACACCTTC.

In the case of this clonotype: A junction end diverges from the germline sequence, so it may reflect a read error. CDR3 coding DNA: TGTGCCAGCAGCTTAGAGTCAGGGGGCTACTATGAGCAGTTCTTC. It is translated as CASSLESGGYYEQFF. The chain couples TRBV7-2 to TRBJ2-1; 8 nucleotides line up with TRBD1. This CDR3 has 15 residues. Germline loops: CDR1 SGHTA, CDR2 FQGNSA.

This clonotype was seen only a few times. The J gene is TRBJ2-1, the V gene TRBV29-1; D tentatively reads TRBD1 or TRBD2 (5 bases each). V was shortened by 7 bases and J by 5 bases, with 18 bases between the two germline ends. CDR3 length: 14 amino acids. Germline V gives CDR1 SQVTM, CDR2 ANQGSEA. CDR3 in amino acids: CSALLGDPNNEQFF. CDR3 sequence (DNA): TGCAGCGCCCTGTTGGGGGACCCGAACAATGAGCAGTTCTTC.

This chain joins TRBV13 and TRBJ2-3; possibly TRBD2 for D (5 bases). V shed 5 bases and J shed 0 bases, with 12 bases lying between them. The germline CDR1 and CDR2 sequences are PRHDT and FYEKMQ (reference sequence). The CDR3 covers 15 residues. CDR3 in amino acids: CASSHVASSTDTQYF. The CDR3 DNA reads as TGTGCCAGCAGCCATGTAGCGAGTAGCACAGATACGCAGTATTTT.